The clone carrying this T cell receptor (beta chain) was detected only a few times. Antigen specificity is unknown. Based on CD45RO/CCR7/CD25/CD127/CD95/CD27, CD4+ regulatory, stem cell-like memory, naive and central memory cells were sorted. The sample belongs to a study of beta chain features in type 1 diabetes. The V gene lost 9 bases and the J gene lost 5 bases, with 16 bases spanning the gap. Germline V CDR1 and CDR2: ENHRY, SYGVKD. The CDR3 sequence is 13 residues long. What was sequenced were expressed TCRB transcripts, since all of the isolated RNA had been reverse transcribed. Clones were read by immunoSEQ multiplex PCR, and TCRdb kept only the in-frame ones, dropping some. Of 640,000 or so clones detected, roughly 13% appear once; the ten largest clones hold around 0.022%. Study-level findings and limits: A moderate, significant TCRB CDR3 shortening appeared in type 1 diabetes across four CD4+ subsets.

V and J are TRBV10-3 and TRBJ2-5; D may be TRBD1 or TRBD2 (5 bases each). The source is a man between 18 and 35 years old with type 1 diabetes. Material for sequencing was naive CD4+ T cells from blood. CDR3 protein: CAIGRGRDETQYF. CDR3 in DNA: TGTGCCATAGGCCGGGGCAGGGATGAGACCCAGTACTTC.